This T cell receptor beta chain was sequenced for a study of blood T cell repertoires in COVID-19. Study-wide context: Samples representing acute and convalescent COVID-19 were sourced from the United States, Italy and Spain.

The germline V gene encodes CDR1 MNHEY and CDR2 SVGAGI. The CDR3 runs 15 residues. After removal of 6 bases from V and 3 bases from J, the junction contained 6 bases not matched to a gene. Method: immunoSEQ multiplex PCR; TCRdb's copy keeps in-frame clones and lacks some. The sample has 450,000 to 500,000 clones, around 85% seen once. The sequencing sample was made of peripheral blood. The V gene is TRBV6-5, the J gene TRBJ2-7, with 12 bases aligning to TRBD2. This TCR derives from a human donor in a cohort sampled during active COVID-19. The CDR3 DNA reads as TGTGCCAGCAGGAGGACTAGCGGGGAAATCTACGAGCAGTACTTC. Translation: CASRRTSGEIYEQYF.